The T cell receptor beta chain described here comes from a study of shared clonotypes between healthy human individuals. The assay was immunoSEQ multiplex PCR, and TCRdb's table has in-frame clones only and misses some. The sample comprises more than 2 million clones, 90% to 95% of which are singletons, and under 0.15% rests with the top ten. V was clipped by 3 bases and J by 3 bases, with 14 bases between them. Per the germline V gene, CDR1 is MDHEN and CDR2 is SYDVKM. This CDR3 contains 15 residues. Note on this clone: Its target is not known.

Study-wide results and limits: Only blood samples were collected, and tissue repertoires likely differ. Researchers found naive subsets generally carried larger estimated richness than memory subsets.

The sequencing input was naive CD4+ T cells sorted from blood. Regarding subset: CD45RA+ positively selected. This sequence joins TRBV28 and TRBJ1-1; no firm D call. The TCR was taken from a young man in good health. The CDR3 protein is CASSFRIPADTEAFF. The CDR3 bases are TGTGCCAGCAGTTTCCGAATCCCGGCTGACACTGAAGCTTTCTTT. Together with reference TRBV28 and TRBJ1-1, the CDR3 gives the full variable domain: DVKVTQSSRYLVKRTGEKVFLECVQDMDHENMFWYRQDPGLGLRLIYFSYDVKMKEKGDIPEGYSVSREKKERFSLILESASTNQTSMYLCASSFRIPADTEAFFGQGTRLTVV.